This T cell receptor (beta chain) was identified in a study of control samples from healthy donors and cancer patients. The method was immunoSEQ multiplex PCR; TCRdb's version includes in-frame clones alone and lacks a portion of them. The sample carries around 30,000 clones, 65% to 90% recorded once. There are 17 residues in the CDR3. After removal of 3 bases from V and 0 bases from J, the junction contained 4 bases not matched to a gene. Germline-derived CDR1 and CDR2 are SGHVS and FQNEAQ. The V call is TRBV7-8, the J call TRBJ2-6; 8 nucleotides agree with TRBD1. The specimen was PBMCs. This clonotype was sampled from a woman between 55 and 75 years old with head and neck cancer. The CDR3 DNA sequence: TGTGCCAGCAGCTTTGGGACAGGCTCCTCTGGGGCCAACGTCCTGACTTTC. Its protein product is CASSFGTGSSGANVLTF.